This T cell receptor beta chain was documented in a study of OX40 agonist ivuxolimab in advanced cancers. Study results and caveats: The average count of expanded clones was higher among CD8+ T cells than among CD4+.

The CDR3 is made up of 13 amino acids. Per the germline V gene, CDR1 is MNHEY and CDR2 is SMNVEV (reference sequence). Trimming removed 3 bases at V and 5 bases at J, with 7 bases between. Details on this clone: Its antigen is as yet unknown. Different DNA sequences within this sample yield the same CDR3.

Libraries were prepared by immunoSEQ multiplex PCR; TCRdb keeps only in-frame clonotypes and omits some of them. The table includes tens of thousands of clones, just over 90% detected once. The sequenced sample was CD4+ or CD8+ T cells sorted from blood, obtained in a trial of the OX40 agonist ivuxolimab. This TCR derives from an adult with an advanced solid tumor such as melanoma, head and neck, liver or kidney cancer. The genes are TRBV27 and TRBJ2-2; D is perhaps TRBD2 (5 bases). CDR3 residues: CASSLGGTGELFF. CDR3 nucleotides: TGTGCCAGCAGTTTGGGCGGGACCGGGGAGCTGTTTTTT.